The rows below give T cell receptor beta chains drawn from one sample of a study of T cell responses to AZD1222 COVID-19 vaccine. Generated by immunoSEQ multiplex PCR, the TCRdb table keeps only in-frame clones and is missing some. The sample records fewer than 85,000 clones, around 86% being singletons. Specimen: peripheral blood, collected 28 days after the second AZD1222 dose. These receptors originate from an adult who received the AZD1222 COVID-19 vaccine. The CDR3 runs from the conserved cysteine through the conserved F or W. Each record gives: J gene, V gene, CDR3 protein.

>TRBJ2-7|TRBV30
CAWGEGIEQYF
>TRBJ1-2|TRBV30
CAWSVEGRIYGYTF
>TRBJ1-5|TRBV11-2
CASSRGRSNQPQHF
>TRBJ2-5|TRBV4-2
CASSQGGSTETQYF
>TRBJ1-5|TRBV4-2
CASSQDLGTHNNQPQHF
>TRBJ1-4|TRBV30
CASGGFNEKLFF
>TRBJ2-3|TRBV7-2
CASSSWGLAVGTDTQYF
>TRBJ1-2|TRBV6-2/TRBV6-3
CASSYPISGDLGYTF
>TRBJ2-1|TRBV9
CASRDDGNEQFF
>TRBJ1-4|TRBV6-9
CASSYYQGFGEKLFF
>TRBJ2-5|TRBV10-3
CAISEGQSQETQYF
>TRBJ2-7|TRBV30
CAWSALGPYEQYF
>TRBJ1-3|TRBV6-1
CASSVRGVSSGNTIYF
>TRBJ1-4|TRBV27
CASRPGQSLEKLFF
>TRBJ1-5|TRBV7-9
CASRRTGNQPQHF
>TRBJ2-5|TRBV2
CASSSFQDRGYQETQYF
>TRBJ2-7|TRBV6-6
CASIPGTGRAYEQYF
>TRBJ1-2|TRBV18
CASSPTAGNYGYTF
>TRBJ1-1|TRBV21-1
CASSKKGDRGSSEAFF
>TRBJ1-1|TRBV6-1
CASSERRAGLNTEAFF
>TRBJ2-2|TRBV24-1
CATSRDTGELFF
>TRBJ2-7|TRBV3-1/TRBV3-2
CASSYRLAGVRVYEQYF
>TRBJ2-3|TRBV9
CASITGGPLANTQYF
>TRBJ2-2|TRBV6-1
CASNDRAGLAGAYNTGELFF
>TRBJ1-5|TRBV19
CASTPTWVGVGGNQPQHF
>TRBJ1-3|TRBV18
CASSPPGRNSGNTIYF
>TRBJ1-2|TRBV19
CASSIRSGQGGGYTF
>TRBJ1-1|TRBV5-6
CASSQNGHLNTEAFF
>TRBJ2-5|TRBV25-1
CASSNTLAGGPGETQYF
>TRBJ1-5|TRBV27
CASSPQTRGRNQPQHF
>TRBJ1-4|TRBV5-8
CASSLQGSLVHEKLFF
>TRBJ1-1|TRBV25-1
CASSEWGRGSTEAFF
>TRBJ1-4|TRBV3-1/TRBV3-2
CASSPPRGSATNEKLFF
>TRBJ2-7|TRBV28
CATKPGVSSYEQYF
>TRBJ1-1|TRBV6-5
CASSPRSPSSEAFF
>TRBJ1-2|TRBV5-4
CASSLAGREDYGYTF
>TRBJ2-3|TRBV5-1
CASRGFGYTDTQYF
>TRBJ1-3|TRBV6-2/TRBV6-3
CASGPGTHSGNTIYF
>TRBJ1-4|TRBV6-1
CASSERATNEKLFF
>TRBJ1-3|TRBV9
CASSASASGNTIYF
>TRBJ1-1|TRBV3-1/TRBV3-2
CASSQAGQGKSEAFF
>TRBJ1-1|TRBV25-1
CASSYSTGVAEAFF
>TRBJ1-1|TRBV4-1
CASSRSREAEAFF
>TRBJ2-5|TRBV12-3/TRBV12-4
CASSRTAQETQYF
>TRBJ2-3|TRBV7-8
CASSAGGSDTQYF
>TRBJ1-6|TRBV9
CASSGPGTGNSPLHF
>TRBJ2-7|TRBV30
CAWRRKGGSYEQYF
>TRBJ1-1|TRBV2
CASSDEMNTEAFF
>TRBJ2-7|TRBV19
CASSTSRVAPEQYF
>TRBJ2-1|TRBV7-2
CASTLAGGYNEQFF
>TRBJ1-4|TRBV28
CASSFGGTTNEKLFF
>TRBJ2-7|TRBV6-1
CASSESRLRGAYEQYF
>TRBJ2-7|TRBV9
CASSPYWTFHEQYF
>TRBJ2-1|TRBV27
CASSKQPGTESSYNEQFF
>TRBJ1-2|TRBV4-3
CASSQDRSGYGYTF
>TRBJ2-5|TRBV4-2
CASSQVGVWETSGAPRQGTQYF
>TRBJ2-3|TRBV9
CASSSLGGGQDTQYF
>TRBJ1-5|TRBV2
CASSEGGNQPQHF
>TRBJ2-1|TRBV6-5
CASRVGGRGGNEQFF
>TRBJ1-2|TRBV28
CASSSPQLLGYTF